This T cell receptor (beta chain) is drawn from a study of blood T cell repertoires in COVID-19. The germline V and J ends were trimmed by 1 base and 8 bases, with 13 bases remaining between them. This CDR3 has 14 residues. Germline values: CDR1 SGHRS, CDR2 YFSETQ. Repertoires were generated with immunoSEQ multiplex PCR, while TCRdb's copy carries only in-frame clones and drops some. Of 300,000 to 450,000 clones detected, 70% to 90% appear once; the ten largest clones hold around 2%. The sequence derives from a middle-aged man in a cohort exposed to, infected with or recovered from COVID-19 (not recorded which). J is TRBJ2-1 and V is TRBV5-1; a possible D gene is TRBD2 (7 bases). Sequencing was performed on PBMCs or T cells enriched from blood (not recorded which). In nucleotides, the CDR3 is TGCGCCAGCAGCTTGTCGGGGGGCCCCGATGAGCAGTTCTTC. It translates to CASSLSGGPDEQFF.